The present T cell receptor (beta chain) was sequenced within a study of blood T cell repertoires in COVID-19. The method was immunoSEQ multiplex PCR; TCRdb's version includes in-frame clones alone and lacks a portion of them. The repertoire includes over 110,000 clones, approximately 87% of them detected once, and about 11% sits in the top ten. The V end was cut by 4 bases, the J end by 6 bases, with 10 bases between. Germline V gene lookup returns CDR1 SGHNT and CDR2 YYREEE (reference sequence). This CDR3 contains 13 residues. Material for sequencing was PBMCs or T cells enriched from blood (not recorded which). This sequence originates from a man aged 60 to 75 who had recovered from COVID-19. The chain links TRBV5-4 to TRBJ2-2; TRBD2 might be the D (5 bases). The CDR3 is CASSIRGPGELFF. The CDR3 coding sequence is TGTGCCAGCAGCATCCGGGGTCCCGGGGAGCTGTTTTTT. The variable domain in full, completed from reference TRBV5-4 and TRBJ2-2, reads ETGVTQSPTHLIKTRGQQVTLRCSSQSGHNTVSWYQQALGQGPQFIFQYYREEENGRGNFPPRFSGLQFPNYSSELNVNALELDDSALYLCASSIRGPGELFFGEGSRLTVL.